This TCR beta chain was obtained from a study of shared clonotypes between healthy human individuals. Germline V CDR1 and CDR2: LNHNV, YYDKDF (reference sequence). The CDR3 is 14 residues long. V shed 3 bases and J shed 1 base, with 9 bases lying between them. Profiled with immunoSEQ multiplex PCR; TCRdb holds only in-frame clones, not every one. The table lists some 1,100,000 clones, 75% to 85% of them singletons. The chain couples TRBV15 to TRBJ2-5; TRBD1 might be the D (5 bases). Source material: memory CD4+ T cells from PBMCs. Subset defined: CD45RA-negative fraction. The sequence came from a man between 18 and 35 years old in good health. Some clones in this sample may be carry-over from other donors' samples. The DNA for the CDR3 is TGTGCCACCAGCAGGGGGCCTGGCCAAGAGACCCAGTACTTC. It is translated as CATSRGPGQETQYF. The variable domain in full, completed from reference TRBV15 and TRBJ2-5, reads DAMVIQNPRYQVTQFGKPVTLSCSQTLNHNVMYWYQQKSSQAPKLLFHYYDKDFNNEADTPDNFQSRRPNTSFCFLDIRSPGLGDTAMYLCATSRGPGQETQYFGPGTRLLVL.